This passage covers 17 T cell receptor beta chains from one sample sequenced in a study of T cell repertoires in cytomegalovirus infection. TCRdb reprocessed the reads with MiXCR, giving one entry per CDR3 protein. The sample holds around 550,000 distinct CDR3 sequences; about a quarter are singletons and the top ten take approximately 13%. Input material: PBMCs. These TCRs come from a human donor in good health (CMV status not recorded). Some clones in this sample may be carry-over from other donors' samples.

This clonotype has more than one count but fewer than ten. V is TRBV6-1 and J is TRBJ2-7; D may be TRBD1 (6 bases). Germline V lookup: CDR1 MNHNS, CDR2 SASEGT. The CDR3 loop spans 14 amino acids. V shed 4 bases and J shed 7 bases, with 17 bases lying between them. The CDR3 DNA reads TGTGCCAGCAGTGGGGGATTGACAGGATCAGAGCAGTACGTC. This translates into CASSGGLTGSEQYV.

This clonotype came up many times. The chain joins TRBV7-2 to TRBJ2-3; 16 bases are shared with TRBD2. J lost 0 bases, V lost 1 base, and 7 bases had no gene match. The CDR3 has 20 residues. Germline V lookup: CDR1 SGHTA, CDR2 FQGNSA. CDR3 sequence reads: CASSLGPGLAGGPSTDTQYF. CDR3 in DNA: TGTGCCAGCAGCTTAGGACCGGGACTAGCGGGAGGGCCAAGCACAGATACGCAGTATTTT.

This clonotype was recorded a few times. This chain joins TRBV7-8 and TRBJ1-4; 8 nucleotides line up with TRBD1. Germline-derived CDR1 and CDR2 are SGHVS and FQNEAQ. The CDR3 totals 16 residues. The V segment lost 0 bases and the J segment 4 bases; nucleotides outside the gene matches: 4. The CDR3 region has the DNA TGTGCCAGCAGCTTAGCGGGACAGGTTCTTAATGAAAAACTGTTTTTT. Protein: CASSLAGQVLNEKLFF.

The chain couples TRBV6-2 or TRBV6-3 to TRBJ2-3, with D perhaps TRBD2 (5 bases). V was trimmed by 2 bases and J by 4 bases, leaving 16 bases between them. The CDR3 covers 16 residues. Germline V gene data show CDR1 as MNHEY and CDR2 as SVGEGT. DNA for the CDR3: TGTGCCAGCAGTTACGAGGGCGCGGTGGTGGCAGATACGCAGTATTTT. Translated, it gives CASSYEGAVVADTQYF.

In this sample, this clonotype turned up a few times. This chain connects TRBV7-2 to TRBJ2-5; 9 positions match TRBD2. With 5 bases clipped from V and 5 bases from J, the junction kept 12 bases outside the gene matches. The germline V gene encodes CDR1 SGHTA and CDR2 FQGNSA. The CDR3 is made up of 16 amino acids. Here the CDR3 reads CASSGDAGGPRETQYF. CDR3 sequence (DNA): TGTGCCAGCAGCGGGGACGCGGGAGGGCCCCGGGAGACCCAGTACTTC.

This chain connects TRBV7-6 to TRBJ2-4; 10 bases are a match to TRBD2. This CDR3 is 17 amino acids long. The germline CDR1 and CDR2 sequences are SGHVS and FNYEAQ. The CDR3 reads CAQQRGGQPAAKNIQYF. The CDR3 DNA reads as TGTGCGCAGCAGCGGGGGGGGCAGCCCGCTGCCAAAAACATTCAGTACTTC.

This clonotype was seen more than once but under ten times. The chain couples TRBV12-3 or TRBV12-4 to TRBJ1-2; tentatively, D is TRBD1 (5 bases). The V end lost 5 bases, the J end lost 2 bases, and 15 bases lay between the germline ends. The CDR3 has 15 amino acids. In DNA form, the CDR3 reads TGTGCCAGCAGTCCTGGGGCAGCGAAGAACTATGGCTACACCTTC. Its protein product is CASSPGAAKNYGYTF.

In this sample, this clonotype turned up a few times. The chain couples TRBV19 to TRBJ2-1; no clear D gene. The ends were cut back, 4 bases at V and 2 bases at J, with 6 bases in the middle. The CDR3 is 13 residues long. The germline gives CDR1 LNHDA, CDR2 SQIVND (reference sequence). CDR3 protein: CASSTQPYNEQFF. The CDR3 DNA reads as TGTGCCAGTAGTACGCAGCCCTACAATGAGCAGTTCTTC. The full variable domain, its missing parts supplied by reference TRBV19 and TRBJ2-1, is DGGITQSPKYLFRKEGQNVTLSCEQNLNHDAMYWYRQDPGQGLRLIYYSQIVNDFQKGDIAEGYSVSREKKESFPLTVTSAQKNPTAFYLCASSTQPYNEQFFGPGTRLTVL.

The chain carries TRBV2 and TRBJ2-7; TRBD1 agrees at 11 bases. Germline trimming cut 6 bases from V and 4 bases from J; bases unmatched to any gene: 5. Germline CDR1 is SNHLY and CDR2 is FYNNEI. The CDR3 contains 14 residues. The CDR3 protein is CASRAGTGGYEQYF. The CDR3 DNA is TGTGCCAGCAGAGCCGGGACAGGGGGATACGAGCAGTACTTC. Variable domain in full (rest from reference TRBV2 and TRBJ2-7): EPEVTQTPSHQVTQMGQEVILRCVPISNHLYFYWYRQILGQKVEFLVSFYNNEISEKSEIFDDQFSVERPDGSNFTLKIRSTKLEDSAMYFCASRAGTGGYEQYFGPGTRLTVT.

This clonotype was found many times. The chain carries TRBV7-9 and TRBJ2-7; 7 bases fit TRBD2. Germline V gene data show CDR1 as SEHNR and CDR2 as FQNEAQ (reference sequence). J gave up 0 bases and V 5 bases, and 7 bases lay outside the gene matches. CDR3 size: 15 residues. In DNA, the CDR3 is TGTGCCAGCAGCCCTCGTTCTAGCGGCTCCTACGAGCAGTACTTC. Translation gives CASSPRSSGSYEQYF.

In this sample, this clonotype turned up many times. The rearrangement uses TRBV7-2 and TRBJ2-1; perhaps TRBD2 as D (6 bases). The CDR3 loop spans 14 amino acids. Germline CDR1 reads SGHTA; CDR2 reads FQGNSA. Trimming stripped 2 bases from V and 10 bases from J, with 15 bases between. The DNA of the CDR3 is TGTGCCAGCAGCTTAAGGGACTCGTCGGGAGAGCAGTTCTTC. Its translation is CASSLRDSSGEQFF.

A few counts support this clonotype. The chain is built from TRBV7-8 and TRBJ2-4; TRBD2 agrees at 7 bases. CDR1 is SGHVS and CDR2 is FQNEAQ in the germline V gene. V lost 1 base, J lost 0 bases, and 9 bases stayed unmatched. This CDR3 is built from 18 residues. The CDR3 coding sequence is TGTGCCAGCAGCTTAGGTGTGGGGAGGGGCAAAGCCAAAAACATTCAGTACTTC. Its translation is CASSLGVGRGKAKNIQYF.

V and J are TRBV5-4 and TRBJ1-5, with D hard to call. This CDR3 spans 14 amino acids. Germline V lookup: CDR1 SGHNT, CDR2 YYREEE (reference sequence). V was clipped by 5 bases and J by 6 bases, with 15 bases between them. DNA for the CDR3: TGTGCCAGCAGTTCCGACGTAAATGGTCAGCCCCAGCATTTT. Protein sequence: CASSSDVNGQPQHF.

The chain couples TRBV6-1 to TRBJ2-1; D is perhaps TRBD2 (5 bases). V was pared by 8 bases and J by 10 bases, with 21 bases between. CDR1 is MNHNS and CDR2 is SASEGT in the germline V gene. This CDR3 is built from 14 residues. The CDR3 DNA is TGTGCCAGCGGACCCTTGGGTCCTGGCGGGGAGCAGTTCTTC. This translates into CASGPLGPGGEQFF.

The rearrangement links TRBV6-1 to TRBJ2-2, with D possibly TRBD2 on 5 matching bases. V was pared by 4 bases and J by 7 bases, with 16 bases between. Germline-derived CDR1 and CDR2 are MNHNS and SASEGT. This CDR3 spans 15 amino acids. The CDR3 here is CASSATTLPGGELFF. The DNA for the CDR3 is TGTGCCAGCAGTGCGACTACCCTGCCTGGCGGGGAGCTGTTTTTT.

The CDR3 bases are TGTGCCAGCAGCTCCGACAGGGGGCGCGCTGAAGCTTTCTTT. Its translation is CASSSDRGRAEAFF. The chain has TRBV5-4 and TRBJ1-1, with 10 bases matching TRBD1. This CDR3 region has 14 residues. CDR1 SGHNT and CDR2 YYREEE come from the germline V gene (reference sequence). V lost 3 bases to trimming and J lost 6 bases; unmatched junction nucleotides: 5.

This chain connects TRBV6-5 to TRBJ1-3, with D tentatively TRBD1 (6 bases). The CDR3 extends over 17 amino acids. V shed 0 bases and J shed 1 base, with 13 bases lying between them. Germline values: CDR1 MNHEY, CDR2 SVGAGI. In DNA form, the CDR3 reads TGTGCCAGCAGTTACTCGACAGGTCCGGGGTCTGGAAACACCATATATTTT. Its translation: CASSYSTGPGSGNTIYF.